A selection of T cell receptor beta chains follows, all from one sample in a study of T cells in Graves' hyperthyroidism and ophthalmopathy. TCRdb called the multiplex PCR reads again in MiXCR, with one record for every CDR3 protein. The sample yields more than 350,000 distinct CDR3 sequences, about 15% seen once. Sequences were obtained from blood. The receptors originated from a woman under 40 with Graves' hyperthyroidism that later progressed to Graves' ophthalmopathy. CDR3s include the opening cysteine and the closing phenylalanine or tryptophan. The order of the fields is V gene, D gene, J gene, clone size, CDR3 DNA, CDR3 protein. D genes are given only for firm matches. Only part of the rows carry a size: once, few, many, or a class if the clone is expanded.

V: TRBV19
D: .
J: TRBJ2-7
size: many
DNA: TGTGCCAGCGGACCGTTGGGCTCCTACGAGCAGTACTTC
CDR3: CASGPLGSYEQYF

V: TRBV5-6
D: .
J: TRBJ1-1
size: many
DNA: TGTGCCAGCAGCTCGGACTTATACACTGAAGCTTTCTTT
CDR3: CASSSDLYTEAFF

V: TRBV28
D: TRBD2
J: TRBJ2-1
size: .
DNA: TGTGCCAGCAGTTTAATGGGGCCGGGAGGGCCCAATGAGCAGTTCTTC
CDR3: CASSLMGPGGPNEQFF

V: TRBV11-2
D: .
J: TRBJ2-5
size: many
DNA: TGTGCCAGCAGCTTATCCGGGATGTACCAAGAGACCCAGTACTTC
CDR3: CASSLSGMYQETQYF

V: TRBV19
D: TRBD2
J: TRBJ2-1
size: .
DNA: TGTGCCAGTAGTATGGGGAGCGGGGGAAACTACAATGAGCAGTTCTTC
CDR3: CASSMGSGGNYNEQFF

V: TRBV12-3/TRBV12-4
D: TRBD1
J: TRBJ2-7
size: many
DNA: TGTGCCACCAGGACAGGGGGTTCCTACGAGCAGTACTTC
CDR3: CATRTGGSYEQYF

V: TRBV10-3
D: .
J: TRBJ2-7
size: few
DNA: TGTGCCATCAGTGAGCTATGGGACACATCCTACGAGCAGTACTTC
CDR3: CAISELWDTSYEQYF

V: TRBV4-1
D: TRBD1
J: TRBJ1-2
size: .
DNA: TGCGCCAGCAGCCAAGATTCGGAGGGGACAGGAGCGGGCTACACCTTC
CDR3: CASSQDSEGTGAGYTF

V: TRBV19
D: TRBD2
J: TRBJ2-1
size: many
DNA: TGTGCCAGTAGTACAAATAGCGGGGGCCACTACAATGAGCAGTTCTTC
CDR3: CASSTNSGGHYNEQFF

V: TRBV27
D: TRBD2
J: TRBJ2-7
size: many
DNA: TGTGCCAGCAGTTTAAGGGCTAGCGGGAGTAGAAACTACGAGCAGTACTTC
CDR3: CASSLRASGSRNYEQYF

V: TRBV29-1
D: .
J: TRBJ2-3
size: many
DNA: TGCAGCGTAGCCCTCTCTAGCACAGATACGCAGTATTTT
CDR3: CSVALSSTDTQYF

V: TRBV10-3
D: TRBD2
J: TRBJ2-3
size: few
DNA: TGTGCCTCGGGGGGGGGGCGAGAGACAGATACGCAGTATTTT
CDR3: CASGGGRETDTQYF

V: TRBV5-1
D: .
J: TRBJ2-7
size: few
DNA: TGCGCCAGCAGCTTGGGTTGGGGCGAGCAGTACTTC
CDR3: CASSLGWGEQYF

V: TRBV30
D: .
J: TRBJ2-1
size: many
DNA: TGTGCCTGGAGTGTCATCGGTTACAATGAGCAGTTCTTC
CDR3: CAWSVIGYNEQFF

V: TRBV30
D: TRBD2
J: TRBJ2-7
size: .
DNA: TGTGCCTGGAGTGTCTTTAGCGGGAGGGCCTACGAGCAGTACTTC
CDR3: CAWSVFSGRAYEQYF

V: TRBV10-3
D: .
J: TRBJ1-2
size: many
DNA: TGTGCCATCGCAGCCCCGGGCCAGAGATCGATGAGTTATGGCTACACCTTC
CDR3: CAIAAPGQRSMSYGYTF

V: TRBV11-2
D: .
J: TRBJ1-1
size: many
DNA: TGTGCCAGCAGCTTAGTTCCAGGAATGAACACTGAAGCTTTCTTT
CDR3: CASSLVPGMNTEAFF

V: TRBV20-1
D: .
J: TRBJ2-5
size: few
DNA: TGCAGTGCTTCGCCGGGGCAGGAAGAGACCCAGTACTTC
CDR3: CSASPGQEETQYF

V: TRBV18
D: .
J: TRBJ2-5
size: .
DNA: TGTGCCAGCTCACCCGGATGGGGTGGAGGAGAGACCCAGTACTTC
CDR3: CASSPGWGGGETQYF

V: TRBV5-1
D: .
J: TRBJ1-1
size: many
DNA: TGTGCCAGCAGCTTAGTTGTGAACACTGAAGCTTTCTTT
CDR3: CASSLVVNTEAFF

V: TRBV5-5
D: .
J: TRBJ1-3
size: .
DNA: TGTGCCAGCAGCTTAAAGGACAGCTCCGGAAGCGCCATATATTTT
CDR3: CASSLKDSSGSAIYF

V: TRBV28
D: .
J: TRBJ1-5
size: many
DNA: TGTGCCAGCAGTACCTCGGGGGAGAGCAATCAGCCCCAGCATTTT
CDR3: CASSTSGESNQPQHF

V: TRBV5-1
D: .
J: TRBJ2-3
size: .
DNA: TGCGCCAGCAGCTCAATAGCGAGAAGCACAGATACGCAGTATTTT
CDR3: CASSSIARSTDTQYF

V: TRBV5-1
D: .
J: TRBJ1-2
size: .
DNA: TGCGCCAGCAGCTTGGCCGGGACCCTTTATGGCTACACCTTC
CDR3: CASSLAGTLYGYTF

V: TRBV7-6
D: TRBD1
J: TRBJ2-1
size: many
DNA: TGTGCCAGCAGCTTAGGACAGGGTGGGAATGAGCAGTTCTTC
CDR3: CASSLGQGGNEQFF

V: TRBV6-1
D: .
J: TRBJ2-7
size: many
DNA: TGTGCCAGCTCCCCTCTAGTTACCTCCTACGAGCAGTACTTC
CDR3: CASSPLVTSYEQYF

V: TRBV11-2
D: .
J: TRBJ2-1
size: many
DNA: TGTGCCAGCAGCCCACAACCCGTGGGATTCGAGCAGTTCTTC
CDR3: CASSPQPVGFEQFF

V: TRBV12-3/TRBV12-4
D: .
J: TRBJ2-5
size: many
DNA: TGTGCCAGCAGTTTAAGGCTAAATCCCCAAGAGACCCAGTACTTC
CDR3: CASSLRLNPQETQYF

V: TRBV3-1
D: .
J: TRBJ2-7
size: .
DNA: TGTGCCAGCAGCCATCGGGCGAGGGGTGGGGAGCAGTACTTC
CDR3: CASSHRARGGEQYF

V: TRBV4-1
D: .
J: TRBJ1-5
size: once
DNA: TGCGCCAGCAGCCAAGGCTCGTCTGTCCCTCAGCCCCAGCATTTT
CDR3: CASSQGSSVPQPQHF

V: TRBV7-2
D: .
J: TRBJ1-2
size: few
DNA: TGTGCCAGCAGCTCGACCCAGGGATACTATGGCTACACCTTC
CDR3: CASSSTQGYYGYTF

V: TRBV12-3/TRBV12-4
D: .
J: TRBJ2-7
size: many
DNA: TGTGCCAGCAGGCCCGGTAGGCTCACCTACGAGCAGTACTTC
CDR3: CASRPGRLTYEQYF

V: TRBV24-1
D: TRBD1
J: TRBJ2-5
size: many
DNA: TGTGCCACCAGTGATCCCTTGGACAGGGGGCACCAAGAGACCCAGTACTTC
CDR3: CATSDPLDRGHQETQYF

V: TRBV2
D: TRBD1
J: TRBJ2-7
size: many
DNA: TGTGCCAGCAGCGGGCTCCCGGACAGGGGCGGTTACGAGCAGTACTTC
CDR3: CASSGLPDRGGYEQYF

V: TRBV7-9
D: .
J: TRBJ2-7
size: .
DNA: .
CDR3: CASSFYICSAPRGDGKRIEQYF

V: TRBV30
D: .
J: TRBJ2-1
size: many
DNA: TGTGCCTGGAGTGTTGGCCTGGGAACCTACAATGAGCAGTTCTTC
CDR3: CAWSVGLGTYNEQFF

V: TRBV6-1
D: .
J: TRBJ2-3
size: few
DNA: TGTGCCAGCAGTACCAGGACTTCTTACACAGATACGCAGTATTTT
CDR3: CASSTRTSYTDTQYF

V: TRBV3-1
D: TRBD1
J: TRBJ2-4
size: .
DNA: TGTGCCAGCAGTACTAAAAACCGGGACAGGGACACAAACATTCAGTACTTC
CDR3: CASSTKNRDRDTNIQYF

V: TRBV6-1
D: TRBD1
J: TRBJ2-3
size: many
DNA: TGTGCCAGCAGTGACAGGGGGCCAACAGATACGCAGTATTTT
CDR3: CASSDRGPTDTQYF